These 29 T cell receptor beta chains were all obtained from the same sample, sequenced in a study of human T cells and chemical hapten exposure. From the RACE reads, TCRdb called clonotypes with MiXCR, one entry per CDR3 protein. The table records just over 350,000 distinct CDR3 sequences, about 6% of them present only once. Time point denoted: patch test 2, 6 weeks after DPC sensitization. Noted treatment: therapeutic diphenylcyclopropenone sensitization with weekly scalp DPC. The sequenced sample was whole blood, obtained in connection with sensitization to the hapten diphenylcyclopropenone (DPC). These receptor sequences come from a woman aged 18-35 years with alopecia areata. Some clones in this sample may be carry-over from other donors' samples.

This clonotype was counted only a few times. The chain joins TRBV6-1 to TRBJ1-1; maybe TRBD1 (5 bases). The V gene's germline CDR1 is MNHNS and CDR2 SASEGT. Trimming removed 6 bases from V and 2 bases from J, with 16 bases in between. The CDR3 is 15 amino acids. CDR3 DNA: TGTGCCAGCAGCCCCGGTCGACAGAGCAACACTGAAGCTTTCTTT. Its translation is CASSPGRQSNTEAFF.

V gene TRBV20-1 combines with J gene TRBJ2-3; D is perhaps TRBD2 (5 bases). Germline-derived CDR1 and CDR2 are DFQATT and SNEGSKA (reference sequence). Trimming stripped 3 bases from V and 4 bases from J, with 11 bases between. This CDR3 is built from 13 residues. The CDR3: CSARSGNADTQYF. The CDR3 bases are TGCAGTGCTAGGTCGGGGAACGCAGATACGCAGTATTTT.

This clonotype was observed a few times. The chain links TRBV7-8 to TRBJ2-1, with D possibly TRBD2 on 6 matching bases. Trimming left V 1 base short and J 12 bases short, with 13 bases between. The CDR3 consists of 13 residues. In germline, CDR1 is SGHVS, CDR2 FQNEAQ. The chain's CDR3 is CASSLVTSGRQFF. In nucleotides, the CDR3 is TGTGCCAGCAGCTTAGTGACTAGTGGTCGGCAGTTCTTC.

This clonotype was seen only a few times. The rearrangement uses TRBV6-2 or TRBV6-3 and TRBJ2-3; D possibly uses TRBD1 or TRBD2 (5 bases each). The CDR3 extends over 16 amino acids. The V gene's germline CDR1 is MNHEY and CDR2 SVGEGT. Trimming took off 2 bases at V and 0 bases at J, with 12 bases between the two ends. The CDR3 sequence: CASSYRGPTSTDTQYF. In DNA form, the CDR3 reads TGTGCCAGCAGTTACAGGGGACCTACTAGCACAGATACGCAGTATTTT.

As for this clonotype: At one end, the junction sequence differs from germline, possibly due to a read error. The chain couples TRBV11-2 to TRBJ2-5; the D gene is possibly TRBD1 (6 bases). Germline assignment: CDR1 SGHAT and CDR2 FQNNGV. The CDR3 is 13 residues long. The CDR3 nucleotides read TGTGCCAGCGGCTGGTTTGATGGGGACAAGTTACACTTC. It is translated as CASGWFDGDKLHF.

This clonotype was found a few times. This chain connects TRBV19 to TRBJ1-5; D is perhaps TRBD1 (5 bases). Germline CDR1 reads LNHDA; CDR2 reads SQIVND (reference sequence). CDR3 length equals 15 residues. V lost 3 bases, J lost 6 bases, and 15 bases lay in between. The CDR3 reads CASSIYQGVSQPQHF. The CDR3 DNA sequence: TGTGCCAGTAGTATCTACCAGGGAGTGAGTCAGCCCCAGCATTTT.

The CDR3: CATSQVVYTEAFF. The CDR3 region has the DNA TGTGCCACCAGCCAGGTGGTTTACACTGAAGCTTTCTTT. The chain combines TRBV6-2 or TRBV6-3 with TRBJ1-1; D remains ambiguous. Germline values: CDR1 MNHEY, CDR2 SVGEGT. V was trimmed by 10 bases and J by 3 bases, leaving 15 bases between them. The CDR3 is made up of 13 amino acids.

The CDR3 nucleotides are TGTGCCAGCAGCTTAGACAGCGGCACTGAAGCTTTCTTT. This encodes CASSLDSGTEAFF. The chain combines TRBV13 with TRBJ1-1; D is ambiguous. Germline V gene data show CDR1 as PRHDT and CDR2 as FYEKMQ (reference sequence). The CDR3 extends over 13 amino acids. Trimming cost V 1 base and J 4 bases, with 7 bases left between them.

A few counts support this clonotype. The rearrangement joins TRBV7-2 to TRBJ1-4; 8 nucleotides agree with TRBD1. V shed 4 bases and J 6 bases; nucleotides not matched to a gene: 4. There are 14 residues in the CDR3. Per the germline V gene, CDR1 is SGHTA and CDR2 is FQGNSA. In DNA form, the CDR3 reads TGTGCCAGCAGCTCCGACAGGGGACATGAAAAACTGTTTTTT. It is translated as CASSSDRGHEKLFF.

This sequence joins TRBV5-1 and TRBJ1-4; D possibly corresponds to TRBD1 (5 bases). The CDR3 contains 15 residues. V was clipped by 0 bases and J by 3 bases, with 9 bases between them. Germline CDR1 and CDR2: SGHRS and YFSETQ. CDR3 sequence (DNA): TGCGCCAGCAGCTTGGCCGCAGGGTCTAATGAAAAACTGTTTTTT. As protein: CASSLAAGSNEKLFF.

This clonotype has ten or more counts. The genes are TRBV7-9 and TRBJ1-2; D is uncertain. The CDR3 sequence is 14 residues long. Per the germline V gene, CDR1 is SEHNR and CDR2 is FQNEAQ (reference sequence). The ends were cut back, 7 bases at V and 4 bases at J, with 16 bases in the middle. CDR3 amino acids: CASIPAVVPYGYTF. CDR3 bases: TGTGCCAGCATCCCTGCCGTCGTCCCCTATGGCTACACCTTC.

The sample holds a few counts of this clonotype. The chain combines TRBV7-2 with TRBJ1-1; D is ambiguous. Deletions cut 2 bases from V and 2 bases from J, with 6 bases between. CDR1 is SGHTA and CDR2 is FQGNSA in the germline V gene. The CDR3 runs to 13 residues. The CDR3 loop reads CASSLWENTEAFF. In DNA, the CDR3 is TGTGCCAGCAGCTTATGGGAAAACACTGAAGCTTTCTTT.

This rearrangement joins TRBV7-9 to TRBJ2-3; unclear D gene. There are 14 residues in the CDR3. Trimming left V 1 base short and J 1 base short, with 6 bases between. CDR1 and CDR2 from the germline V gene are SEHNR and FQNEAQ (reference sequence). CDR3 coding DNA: TGTGCCAGCAGCTTAGGGATCGGCACAGATACGCAGTATTTT. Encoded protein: CASSLGIGTDTQYF.

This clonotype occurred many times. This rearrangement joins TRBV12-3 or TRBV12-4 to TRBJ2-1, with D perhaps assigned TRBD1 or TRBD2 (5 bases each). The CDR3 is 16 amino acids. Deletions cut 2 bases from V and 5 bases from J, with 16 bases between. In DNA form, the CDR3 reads TGTGCCAGCAGTTTAACAGCCGGGGCTAGGGACAATGAGCAGTTCTTC. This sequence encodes CASSLTAGARDNEQFF.

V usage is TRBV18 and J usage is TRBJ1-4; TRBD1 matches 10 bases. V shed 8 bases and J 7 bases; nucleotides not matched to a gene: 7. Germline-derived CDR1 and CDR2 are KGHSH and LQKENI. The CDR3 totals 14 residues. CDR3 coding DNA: TGTGCCAGCCACCTGGGACAGGGGAGTGAAAAACTGTTTTTT. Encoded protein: CASHLGQGSEKLFF.

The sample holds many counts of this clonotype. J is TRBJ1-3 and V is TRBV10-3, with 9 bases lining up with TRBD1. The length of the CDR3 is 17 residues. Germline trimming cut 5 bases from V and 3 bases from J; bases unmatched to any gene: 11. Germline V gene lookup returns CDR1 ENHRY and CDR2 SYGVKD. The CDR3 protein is CAISKRQGETGGNTIYF. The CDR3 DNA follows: TGTGCCATCAGTAAAAGACAGGGGGAGACAGGTGGAAACACCATATATTTT.

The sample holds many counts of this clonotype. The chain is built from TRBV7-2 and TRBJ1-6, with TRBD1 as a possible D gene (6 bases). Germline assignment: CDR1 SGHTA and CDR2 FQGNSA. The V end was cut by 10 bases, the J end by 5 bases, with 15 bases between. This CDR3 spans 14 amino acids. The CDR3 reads CAIQGGQNNSPLHF. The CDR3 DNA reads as TGTGCCATCCAAGGGGGGCAGAATAATTCACCCCTCCACTTT.

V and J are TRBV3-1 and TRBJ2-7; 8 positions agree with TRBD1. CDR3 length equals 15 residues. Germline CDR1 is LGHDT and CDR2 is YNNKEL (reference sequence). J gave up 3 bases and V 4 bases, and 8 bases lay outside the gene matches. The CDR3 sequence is CASSPGEDRVYEQYF. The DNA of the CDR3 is TGTGCCAGCAGCCCCGGAGAGGACAGGGTCTACGAGCAGTACTTC.

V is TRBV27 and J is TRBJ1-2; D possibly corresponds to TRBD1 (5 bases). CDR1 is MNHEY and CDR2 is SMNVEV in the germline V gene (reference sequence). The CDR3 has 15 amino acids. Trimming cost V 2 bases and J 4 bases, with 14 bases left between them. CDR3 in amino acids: CASSLRRGGSYGYTF. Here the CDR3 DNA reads TGTGCCAGCAGTTTAAGGCGGGGGGGGAGCTATGGCTACACCTTC.

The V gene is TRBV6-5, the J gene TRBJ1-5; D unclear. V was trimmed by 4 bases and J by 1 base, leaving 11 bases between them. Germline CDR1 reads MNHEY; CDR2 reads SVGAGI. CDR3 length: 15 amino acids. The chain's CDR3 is CASSLFKGSNQPQHF. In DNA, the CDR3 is TGTGCCAGCAGTTTATTCAAGGGCAGCAATCAGCCCCAGCATTTT.

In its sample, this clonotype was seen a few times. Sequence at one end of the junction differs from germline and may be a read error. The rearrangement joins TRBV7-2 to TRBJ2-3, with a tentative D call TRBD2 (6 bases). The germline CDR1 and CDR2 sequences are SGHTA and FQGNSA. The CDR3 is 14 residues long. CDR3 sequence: CASSLRIGGDSQYF. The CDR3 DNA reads TGTGCCAGCAGCTTACGGATCGGGGGAGATTCGCAGTATTTT.

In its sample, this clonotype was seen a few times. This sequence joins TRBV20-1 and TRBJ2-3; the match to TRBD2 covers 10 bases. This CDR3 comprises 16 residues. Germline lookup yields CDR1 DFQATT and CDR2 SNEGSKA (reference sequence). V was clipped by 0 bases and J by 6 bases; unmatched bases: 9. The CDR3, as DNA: TGCAGTGCTAGAGATCTAGGAGCGGGGGGGTTTGATACGCAGTATTTT. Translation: CSARDLGAGGFDTQYF.

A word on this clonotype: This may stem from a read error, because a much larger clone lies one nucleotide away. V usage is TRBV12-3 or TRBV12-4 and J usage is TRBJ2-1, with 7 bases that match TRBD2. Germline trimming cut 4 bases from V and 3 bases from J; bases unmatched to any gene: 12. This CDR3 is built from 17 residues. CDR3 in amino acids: CASSSTRWGGNYNEQFF. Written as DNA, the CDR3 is TGTGCCAGCAGTTCCACTCGGTGGGGGGGGAACTACAATGAGCAGTTCTTC.

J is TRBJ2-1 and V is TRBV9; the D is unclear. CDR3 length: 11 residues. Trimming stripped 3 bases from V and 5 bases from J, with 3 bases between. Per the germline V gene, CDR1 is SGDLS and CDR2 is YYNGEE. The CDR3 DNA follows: TGTGCCAGCAGCGCTCACAATGAGCAGTTCTTC. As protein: CASSAHNEQFF.

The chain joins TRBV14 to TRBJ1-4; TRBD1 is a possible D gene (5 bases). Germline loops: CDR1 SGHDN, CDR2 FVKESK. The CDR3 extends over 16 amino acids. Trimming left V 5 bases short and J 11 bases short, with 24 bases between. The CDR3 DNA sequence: TGTGCCAGCAGCGCCCCGTCCCCGGGGGAGGGAGGGAAACTGTTTTTT. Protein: CASSAPSPGEGGKLFF.

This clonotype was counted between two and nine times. The CDR3 DNA is TGTGCCAGCAGAACTTTAGCCAAAAACATTCAGTACTTC. Amino acids: CASRTLAKNIQYF. V gene TRBV6-1 combines with J gene TRBJ2-4; D gene unclear. CDR3 length equals 13 residues. Germline loops: CDR1 MNHNS, CDR2 SASEGT. V shed 6 bases and J shed 0 bases, with 6 bases lying between them.

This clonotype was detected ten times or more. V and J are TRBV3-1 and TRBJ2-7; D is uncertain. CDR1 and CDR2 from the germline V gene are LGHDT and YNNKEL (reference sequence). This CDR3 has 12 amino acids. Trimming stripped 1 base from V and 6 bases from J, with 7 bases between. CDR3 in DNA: TGTGCCAGCAGCCAAGTCGAGATCGAGCAGTACTTC. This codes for CASSQVEIEQYF.

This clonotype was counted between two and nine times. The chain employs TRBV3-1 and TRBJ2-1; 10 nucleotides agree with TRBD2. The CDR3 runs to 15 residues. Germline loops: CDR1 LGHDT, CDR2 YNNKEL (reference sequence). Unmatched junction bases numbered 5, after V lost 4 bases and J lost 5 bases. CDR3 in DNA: TGTGCCAGCAGCCCGCGGACTAGCGGCAACAATGAGCAGTTCTTC. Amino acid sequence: CASSPRTSGNNEQFF.

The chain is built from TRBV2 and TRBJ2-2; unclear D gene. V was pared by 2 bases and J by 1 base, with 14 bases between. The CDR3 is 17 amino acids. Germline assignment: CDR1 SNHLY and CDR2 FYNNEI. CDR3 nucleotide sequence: TGTGCCAGCAGTGAACTCACCGTCTGGTTGAACACCGGGGAGCTGTTTTTT. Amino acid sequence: CASSELTVWLNTGELFF.